The 30 T cell receptor beta chains below were found in one sample sequenced in a study of response to subunit inactivated influenza vaccine. TCRdb itself ran the RT-PCR reads through MiXCR, one entry per CDR3 protein. The top ten clones hold 9.5% to 13% of a sample with 650,000 to 700,000 distinct CDR3 sequences, 15% to 19% of them seen once. Sequencing was performed on PBMCs from blood, taken 11 to 12 days after vaccination. The receptors come from a man aged 50-59 years who received an inactivated influenza vaccine.

This chain connects TRBV29-1 to TRBJ2-5; 9 bases are shared with TRBD1. V dropped 0 bases and J dropped 1; count of bases not matched to a gene: 3. From germline, CDR1 is SQVTM and CDR2 ANQGSEA. This CDR3 comprises 15 residues. In nucleotides, the CDR3 is TGCAGCGTTGAAGAGTGGGGACAGGGCCAAGAGACCCAGTACTTC. It translates to CSVEEWGQGQETQYF.

The V and J genes are TRBV20-1 and TRBJ2-1, with TRBD2 matching 10 bases. V lost 6 bases, J lost 4 bases, and 0 bases stayed unmatched. This CDR3 has 12 amino acids. Germline-derived CDR1 and CDR2 are DFQATT and SNEGSKA (reference sequence). This chain's CDR3 is CSAAGGYNEQFF. Here the CDR3 DNA reads TGCAGTGCAGCGGGGGGGTACAATGAGCAGTTCTTC.

The sample holds a few counts of this clonotype. The gene calls are TRBV20-1 and TRBJ2-5, with a possible D match to TRBD2 (6 bases). The CDR3 length is 12 residues. The germline CDR1 and CDR2 sequences are DFQATT and SNEGSKA (reference sequence). V was clipped by 1 base and J by 3 bases, with 6 bases between them. CDR3 nucleotide sequence: TGCAGTGCTAGAGCGGGAGAAGAGACCCAGTACTTC. It codes for CSARAGEETQYF.

This clonotype occurred many times. The chain uses TRBV9 and TRBJ2-3; 12 nucleotides match TRBD2. The CDR3 totals 20 residues. The V gene end was trimmed by 2 bases and the J gene end by 4 bases; junction bases not matched to a gene: 17. Germline lookup yields CDR1 SGDLS and CDR2 YYNGEE. As DNA, the CDR3 is TGTGCCAGCAGCGTCAACCCTGAGGGACCTAGCGGGAGGGCGTCAGATACGCAGTATTTT. This translates into CASSVNPEGPSGRASDTQYF.

V and J are TRBV5-1 and TRBJ1-1; TRBD1 might be the D (6 bases). Germline CDR1 reads SGHRS; CDR2 reads YFSETQ. The V gene lost 0 bases and the J gene lost 1 base, with 10 bases spanning the gap. This CDR3 is 15 amino acids long. The CDR3 protein is CASSLGGPKNTEAFF. DNA of the CDR3: TGCGCCAGCAGCTTGGGGGGGCCAAAGAACACTGAAGCTTTCTTT.

V gene TRBV29-1 combines with J gene TRBJ1-5; D possibly corresponds to TRBD1 (5 bases). Trimming left V 4 bases short and J 1 base short, with 8 bases between. Per germline, CDR1 SQVTM and CDR2 ANQGSEA. The CDR3 spans 13 residues. In DNA form, the CDR3 reads TGCAGCGTTGGGCAGGGCAGCAATCAGCCCCAGCATTTT. Amino acid sequence: CSVGQGSNQPQHF.

In this sample, this clonotype turned up a few times. The V gene is TRBV25-1, the J gene TRBJ1-2; possible D gene TRBD1, 5 bases. This CDR3 spans 13 amino acids. CDR1 is MGHDK and CDR2 is SYGVNS in the germline V gene. Trimming removed 6 bases at V and 7 bases at J, with 15 bases between. The CDR3 region is CASREGVAGGYTF. The CDR3 region has the DNA TGTGCCAGCAGGGAAGGGGTAGCCGGTGGCTACACCTTC.

This clonotype was seen a single time. The chain couples TRBV6-2 or TRBV6-3 to TRBJ2-7; 7 bases match TRBD2. The CDR3 consists of 16 residues. V lost 6 bases and J lost 3; bases outside the gene matches: 14. Germline lookup yields CDR1 MNHEY and CDR2 SVGEGT. The CDR3, as DNA: TGTGCCAGCAGCCGACTACCTAGCGGAATCCTCTACGAGCAGTACTTC. Translated, it gives CASSRLPSGILYEQYF.

This clonotype was picked up a small number of times. The V and J genes are TRBV12-3 or TRBV12-4 and TRBJ1-1, with unresolved D. The CDR3 extends over 14 amino acids. With 3 bases removed from V and 1 base from J, the gap between germline ends came to 9 bases. The CDR3 reads CASSFNQRNTEAFF. CDR3 DNA sequence: TGTGCCAGCAGTTTCAATCAGCGGAACACTGAAGCTTTCTTT.

V usage is TRBV19 and J usage is TRBJ2-2; 9 bases are a match to TRBD1. CDR3 length: 14 amino acids. The germline V gene has CDR1 LNHDA and CDR2 SQIVND (reference sequence). J was trimmed by 5 bases and V by 10 bases; bases with no gene match: 8. The CDR3: CAIKQGALTGELFF. The CDR3 DNA is TGTGCCATAAAACAGGGGGCGCTTACCGGGGAGCTGTTTTTT.

This clonotype was counted between two and nine times. The chain links TRBV6-5 to TRBJ2-1; TRBD2 agrees at 10 bases. V lost 4 bases and J lost 4; bases outside the gene matches: 7. The CDR3 extends over 16 amino acids. The germline V gene encodes CDR1 MNHEY and CDR2 SVGAGI. CDR3 coding DNA: TGTGCCAGCAGTTCCGATCTACTAGCGGGGTACAATGAGCAGTTCTTC. The encoded protein is CASSSDLLAGYNEQFF.

This clonotype was recorded at least ten times. The V call is TRBV3-1, the J call TRBJ2-7; either TRBD1 or TRBD2 may supply D (5 bases each). Trimming cost V 0 bases and J 0 bases, with 18 bases left between them. This CDR3 comprises 18 residues. Per the germline V gene, CDR1 is LGHDT and CDR2 is YNNKEL (reference sequence). The CDR3: CASSQDTWQGPSSYEQYF. The CDR3 coding sequence is TGTGCCAGCAGCCAAGATACGTGGCAGGGACCGAGCTCCTACGAGCAGTACTTC.

V usage is TRBV7-3 and J usage is TRBJ2-2, with no clear D. The CDR3 covers 15 residues. The V gene lost 1 base and the J gene lost 0 bases, with 6 bases spanning the gap. Germline loops: CDR1 SGHTA, CDR2 FQGTGA. This chain's CDR3 is CASSLNPANTGELFF. CDR3 nucleotides: TGTGCCAGCAGCTTAAATCCAGCGAACACCGGGGAGCTGTTTTTT.

This rearrangement joins TRBV21-1 to TRBJ2-1; whether TRBD2, the table's D call, matches the DNA was not checked. TRBV21-1 is annotated as a pseudogene. The length of the CDR3 is 18 residues. The CDR3: CASSKGFSGRAPYNEQFF. As DNA, the CDR3 is TGTGCCAGCAGCAAAGGTTTTAGCGGGAGGGCCCCCTACAATGAGCAGTTCTTC.

This chain joins TRBV6-5 and TRBJ1-3; a weak D match, TRBD1 (5 bases). CDR1 and CDR2 (germline): MNHEY, SVGAGI. Trimming removed 3 bases from V and 0 bases from J, with 12 bases in between. The CDR3 length is 16 residues. The CDR3 spells CASSYRPGTSGNTIYF. The CDR3 bases are TGTGCCAGCAGTTATCGGCCGGGGACCTCTGGAAACACCATATATTTT.

In this sample, this clonotype turned up a few times. The rearrangement joins TRBV6-5 to TRBJ2-7, with 9 bases matching TRBD1. Trimming removed 0 bases from V and 2 bases from J; junction bases left unmatched: 11. This CDR3 contains 18 residues. Germline assignment: CDR1 MNHEY and CDR2 SVGAGI. The CDR3 here is CASSYSTRGQGSAYEQYF. The CDR3 DNA reads TGTGCCAGCAGTTACTCTACCCGCGGACAGGGGAGCGCCTACGAGCAGTACTTC.

The genes are TRBV6-1 and TRBJ1-5, with 8 bases aligning to TRBD1. Trimming cost V 3 bases and J 7 bases; bases outside gene matches: 8. CDR3 size: 15 residues. CDR1 is MNHNS, CDR2 SASEGT, per germline. CDR3 sequence: CASSDPTGVSQPQHF. The CDR3 nucleotides are TGTGCCAGCAGTGACCCGACAGGGGTGAGCCAGCCCCAGCATTTT.

About this clonotype: The conserved final phenylalanine or tryptophan is absent from the CDR3, which likely points to a read error. V is TRBV7-2 and J is TRBJ2-2; 7 bases fit TRBD2. Per the germline V gene, CDR1 is SGHTA and CDR2 is FQGNSA. The CDR3 is 14 amino acids. With V trimmed by 4 bases and J by 3 bases, 2 bases remained unmatched. The CDR3 region has the DNA TGTGCCAGCAGCTGGACTAGAGACACCGGGGAGCTGTTTTGT. Encoded protein: CASSWTRDTGELFC.

The rearrangement joins TRBV7-9 to TRBJ2-7; D is possibly TRBD2 (5 bases). CDR1 SEHNR and CDR2 FQNEAQ come from the germline V gene (reference sequence). The CDR3 runs 13 residues. V dropped 1 base and J dropped 6 bases, with 10 bases sitting between them. For the CDR3, the DNA is TGTGCCAGCAGCTTAGGGGCCGGGGTCGAGCAGTACTTC. This translates into CASSLGAGVEQYF.

This rearrangement joins TRBV15 to TRBJ2-2; 10 nucleotides agree with TRBD2. V lost 0 bases, J lost 5 bases, and 6 bases stayed unmatched. CDR1 and CDR2 from the germline V gene are LNHNV and YYDKDF (reference sequence). CDR3 length equals 17 residues. CDR3 bases: TGTGCCACCAGCAGAGATCGGCTAGCGGGGGTTACCGGGGAGCTGTTTTTT. It translates to CATSRDRLAGVTGELFF.

A few counts support this clonotype. The rearrangement links TRBV20-1 to TRBJ2-1; 11 positions agree with TRBD2. After removal of 4 bases from V and 4 bases from J, the junction contained 9 bases not matched to a gene. Germline assignment: CDR1 DFQATT and CDR2 SNEGSKA (reference sequence). This CDR3 contains 16 residues. In nucleotides, the CDR3 is TGCAGTGCTATCTCGCTAGCGGGGGGATCTTACAATGAGCAGTTCTTC. It codes for CSAISLAGGSYNEQFF.

The chain combines TRBV2 with TRBJ2-1; D is uncertain. V gave up 3 bases and J gave up 2 bases, with 14 bases separating them. The CDR3 totals 16 residues. Germline-derived CDR1 and CDR2 are SNHLY and FYNNEI. CDR3 protein: CASSDVPGLTYNEQFF. CDR3 coding DNA: TGTGCCAGCAGTGATGTTCCAGGATTAACCTACAATGAGCAGTTCTTC.

V gene TRBV4-3 combines with J gene TRBJ2-3, with 7 bases matching TRBD1. With 4 bases clipped from V and 2 bases from J, the junction kept 6 bases outside the gene matches. The CDR3 extends over 15 amino acids. Germline CDR1 LGHNA, CDR2 YSLEER. CDR3 DNA sequence: TGCGCCAGCAGCCTCCGGGACAGCAACACAGATACGCAGTATTTT. It specifies CASSLRDSNTDTQYF.

The chain has TRBV27 and TRBJ1-1; TRBD1 agrees at 10 bases. Germline trimming cut 10 bases from V and 1 base from J; bases unmatched to any gene: 12. The CDR3 is made up of 16 amino acids. Germline V gene data show CDR1 as MNHEY and CDR2 as SMNVEV (reference sequence). CDR3 amino acids: CATPGQGVGKNTEAFF. The DNA of the CDR3 is TGTGCCACCCCTGGACAGGGGGTGGGCAAGAACACTGAAGCTTTCTTT.

The J gene is TRBJ2-1, the V gene TRBV28; TRBD2 matches at 8 bases. This CDR3 has 15 amino acids. V gave up 4 bases and J gave up 6 bases; unmatched junction bases: 8. The germline gives CDR1 MDHEN, CDR2 SYDVKM. The DNA of the CDR3 is TGTGCCAGCAGTTCCTTGGAGCGGGGGACCAATGAGCAGTTCTTC. Its protein product is CASSSLERGTNEQFF.

This clonotype was counted many times. J is TRBJ2-5 and V is TRBV12-3 or TRBV12-4; D is unresolved. The CDR3 runs to 14 residues. Trimming removed 3 bases from V and 0 bases from J, with 8 bases in between. CDR3 sequence (DNA): TGTGCCAGCAGTTTGACGGAGTACCAAGAGACCCAGTACTTC. As protein: CASSLTEYQETQYF.

This clonotype was seen a handful of times. V is TRBV24-1 and J is TRBJ2-3; D is perhaps TRBD1 (5 bases). This CDR3 has 12 amino acids. Germline V gene sequence: CDR1 KGHDR, CDR2 SFDVKD. V was cut by 9 bases and J by 5 bases, with 11 bases left in between. The DNA of the CDR3 is TGTGCCACCTCAGGGTCGGGAGATACGCAGTATTTT. It specifies CATSGSGDTQYF.

The CDR3, as DNA: TGTGCCAGCACTCAGGTTTTGAGTCAGCCCCAGCATTTT. Encoded protein: CASTQVLSQPQHF. The gene calls are TRBV6-1 and TRBJ1-5; D remains ambiguous. CDR3 size: 13 residues. Germline CDR1 and CDR2: MNHNS and SASEGT. V lost 7 bases and J 6 bases, leaving 13 bases between the germline ends.

The chain joins TRBV10-3 to TRBJ2-3; TRBD1 matches at 7 bases. The J segment lost 1 base and the V segment lost 7 bases, leaving 8 bases of the junction unmatched. This CDR3 comprises 15 residues. Germline CDR1 ENHRY, CDR2 SYGVKD. CDR3 sequence reads: CAITATGIGTDTQYF. The CDR3 DNA sequence: TGTGCCATCACCGCGACAGGGATAGGCACAGATACGCAGTATTTT.

This clonotype was found a few times. The chain employs TRBV4-2 and TRBJ1-6; maybe TRBD1 (6 bases). The CDR3 extends over 16 amino acids. The V end lost 0 bases, the J end lost 10 bases, and 16 bases lay between the germline ends. CDR1 and CDR2 from the germline V gene are LGHNA and YNFKEQ. The CDR3 DNA is TGTGCCAGCAGCCAAGAATCCGGACAGATGGTCTCACCCCTCCACTTT. Translated: CASSQESGQMVSPLHF.